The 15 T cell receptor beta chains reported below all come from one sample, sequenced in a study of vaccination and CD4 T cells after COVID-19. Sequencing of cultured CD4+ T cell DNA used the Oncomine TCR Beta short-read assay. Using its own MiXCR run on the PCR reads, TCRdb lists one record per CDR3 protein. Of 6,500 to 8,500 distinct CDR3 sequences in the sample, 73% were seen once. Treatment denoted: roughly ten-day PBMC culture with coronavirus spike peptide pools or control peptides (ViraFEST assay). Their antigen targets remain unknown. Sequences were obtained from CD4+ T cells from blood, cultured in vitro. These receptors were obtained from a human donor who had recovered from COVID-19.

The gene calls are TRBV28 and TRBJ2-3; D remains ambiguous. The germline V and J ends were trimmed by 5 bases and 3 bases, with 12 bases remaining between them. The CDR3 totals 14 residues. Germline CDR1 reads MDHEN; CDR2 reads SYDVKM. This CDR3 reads CASSLYSLTDTQYF. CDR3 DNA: TGTGCCAGCAGTCTATACTCTTTGACAGATACGCAGTATTTT.

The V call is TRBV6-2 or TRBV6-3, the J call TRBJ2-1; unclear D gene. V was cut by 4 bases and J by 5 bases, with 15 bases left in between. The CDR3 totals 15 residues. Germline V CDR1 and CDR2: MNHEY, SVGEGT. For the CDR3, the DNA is TGTGCCAGCAGTTTCCCCCCCTGGTCTAACAATGAGCAGTTCTTC. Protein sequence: CASSFPPWSNNEQFF.

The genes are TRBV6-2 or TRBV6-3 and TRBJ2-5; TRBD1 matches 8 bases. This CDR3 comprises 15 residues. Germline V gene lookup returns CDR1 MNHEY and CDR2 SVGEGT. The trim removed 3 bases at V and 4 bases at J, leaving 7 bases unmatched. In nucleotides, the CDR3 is TGTGCCAGCAGTTATTCTCAGACAGGGGCAGAGACCCAGTACTTC. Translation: CASSYSQTGAETQYF.

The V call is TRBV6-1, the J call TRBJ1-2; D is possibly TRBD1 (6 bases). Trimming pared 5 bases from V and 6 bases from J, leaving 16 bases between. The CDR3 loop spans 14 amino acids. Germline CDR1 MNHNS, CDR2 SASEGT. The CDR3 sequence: CASSLLRQEDGYTF. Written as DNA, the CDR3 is TGTGCCAGCAGTCTGCTCCGACAGGAGGATGGCTACACCTTC.

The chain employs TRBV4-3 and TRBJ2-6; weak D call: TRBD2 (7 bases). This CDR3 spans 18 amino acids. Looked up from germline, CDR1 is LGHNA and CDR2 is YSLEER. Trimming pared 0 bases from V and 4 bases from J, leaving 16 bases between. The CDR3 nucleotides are TGCGCCAGCAGCCAAGACGCGGGGGCAGTTGCAGGGGCCAACGTCCTGACTTTC. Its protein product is CASSQDAGAVAGANVLTF.

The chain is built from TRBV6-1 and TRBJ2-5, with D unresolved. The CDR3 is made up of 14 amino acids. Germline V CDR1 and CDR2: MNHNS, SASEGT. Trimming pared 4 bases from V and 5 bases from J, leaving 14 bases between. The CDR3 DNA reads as TGTGCCAGCAGTGGGACGGGCGTTGGGGAGACCCAGTACTTC. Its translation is CASSGTGVGETQYF.

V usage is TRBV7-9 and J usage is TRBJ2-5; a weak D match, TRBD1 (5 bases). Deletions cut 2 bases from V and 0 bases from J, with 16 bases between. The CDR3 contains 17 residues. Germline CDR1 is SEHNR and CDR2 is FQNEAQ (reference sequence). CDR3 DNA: TGTGCCAGCAGCTTATGGGGCCCCGCGGCGAACCAAGAGACCCAGTACTTC. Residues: CASSLWGPAANQETQYF.

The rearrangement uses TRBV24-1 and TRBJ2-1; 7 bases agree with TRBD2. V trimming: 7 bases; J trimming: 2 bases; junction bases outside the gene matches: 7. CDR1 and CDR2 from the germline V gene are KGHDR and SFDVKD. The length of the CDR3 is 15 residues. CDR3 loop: CATSTGTTTYNEQFF. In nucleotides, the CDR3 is TGTGCCACCAGCACCGGGACTACTACCTACAATGAGCAGTTCTTC.

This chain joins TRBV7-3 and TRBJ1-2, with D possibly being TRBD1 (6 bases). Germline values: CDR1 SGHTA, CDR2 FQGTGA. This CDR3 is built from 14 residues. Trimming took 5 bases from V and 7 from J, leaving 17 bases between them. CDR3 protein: CASSPTTGRGGYTF. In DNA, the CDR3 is TGTGCCAGCAGCCCGACGACAGGACGGGGTGGCTACACCTTC. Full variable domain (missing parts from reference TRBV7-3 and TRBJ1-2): GAGVSQTPSNKVTEKGKYVELRCDPISGHTALYWYRQSLGQGPEFLIYFQGTGAADDSGLPNDRFFAVRPEGSVSTLKIQRTERGDSAVYLCASSPTTGRGGYTFGSGTRLTVV.

The CDR3 protein is CASSVNRGASQPQHF. The CDR3 nucleotides read TGTGCCAGCAGCGTGAACAGGGGCGCCAGTCAGCCCCAGCATTTT. This chain links TRBV11-2 with TRBJ1-5, with TRBD1 identical over 7 bases. The germline CDR1 and CDR2 sequences are SGHAT and FQNNGV. This CDR3 comprises 15 residues. V shed 5 bases and J 6 bases; nucleotides not matched to a gene: 10.

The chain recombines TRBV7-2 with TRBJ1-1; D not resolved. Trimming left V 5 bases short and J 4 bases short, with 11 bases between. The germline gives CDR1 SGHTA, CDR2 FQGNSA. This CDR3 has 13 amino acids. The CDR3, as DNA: TGTGCCAGCAGCGCAGACGGACGCACTGAAGCTTTCTTT. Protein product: CASSADGRTEAFF.

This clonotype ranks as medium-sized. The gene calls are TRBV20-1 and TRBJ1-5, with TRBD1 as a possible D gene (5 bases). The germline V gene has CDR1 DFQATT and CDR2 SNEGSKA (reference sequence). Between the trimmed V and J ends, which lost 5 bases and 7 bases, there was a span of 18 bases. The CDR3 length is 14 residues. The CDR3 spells CSAPPDTVGQPQHF. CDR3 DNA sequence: TGCAGTGCTCCCCCGGACACCGTGGGACAGCCCCAGCATTTT.

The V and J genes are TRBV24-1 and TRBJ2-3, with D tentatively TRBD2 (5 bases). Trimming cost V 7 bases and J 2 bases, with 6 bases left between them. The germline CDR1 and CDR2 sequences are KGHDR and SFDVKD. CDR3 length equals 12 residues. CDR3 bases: TGTGCCACCAGGGACTTCACAGATACGCAGTATTTT. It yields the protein CATRDFTDTQYF.

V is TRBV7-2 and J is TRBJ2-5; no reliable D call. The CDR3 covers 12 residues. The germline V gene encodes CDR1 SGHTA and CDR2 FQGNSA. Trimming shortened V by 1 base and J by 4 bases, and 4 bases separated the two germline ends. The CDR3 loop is CASSLGRETQYF. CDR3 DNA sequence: TGTGCCAGCAGCTTAGGAAGAGAGACCCAGTACTTC. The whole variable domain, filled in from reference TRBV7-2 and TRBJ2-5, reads GAGVSQSPSNKVTEKGKDVELRCDPISGHTALYWYRQSLGQGLEFLIYFQGNSAPDKSGLPSDRFSAERTGGSVSTLTIQRTQQEDSAVYLCASSLGRETQYFGPGTRLLVL.

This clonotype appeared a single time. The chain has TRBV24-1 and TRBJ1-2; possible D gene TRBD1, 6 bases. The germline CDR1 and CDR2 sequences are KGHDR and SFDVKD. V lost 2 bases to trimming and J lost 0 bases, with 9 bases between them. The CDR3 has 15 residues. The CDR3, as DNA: TGTGCCACCAGTGATTCACGGACAGCTAACTATGGCTACACCTTC. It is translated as CATSDSRTANYGYTF.